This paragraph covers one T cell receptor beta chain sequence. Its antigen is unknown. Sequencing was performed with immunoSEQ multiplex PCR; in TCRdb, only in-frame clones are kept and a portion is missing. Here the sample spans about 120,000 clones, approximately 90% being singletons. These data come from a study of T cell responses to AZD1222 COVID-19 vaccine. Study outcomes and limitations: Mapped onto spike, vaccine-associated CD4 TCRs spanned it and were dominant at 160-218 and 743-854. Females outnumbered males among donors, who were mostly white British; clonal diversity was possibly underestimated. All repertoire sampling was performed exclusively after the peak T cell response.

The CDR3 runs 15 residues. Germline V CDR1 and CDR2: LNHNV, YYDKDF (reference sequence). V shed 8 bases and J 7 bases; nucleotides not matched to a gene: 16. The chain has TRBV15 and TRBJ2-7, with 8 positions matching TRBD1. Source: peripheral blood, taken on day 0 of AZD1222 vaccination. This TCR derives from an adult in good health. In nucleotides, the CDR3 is TGTGCCACCGCGCCCCGGGACAGGCCTCTAAGGGAGCAGTACTTC. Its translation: CATAPRDRPLREQYF.